The clone carrying this T cell receptor beta chain was picked up a small number of times. In the source study's methods: Using reference gene primer amplification, nucleated cell counts were estimated. Sequenced by immunoSEQ multiplex PCR; TCRdb stores in-frame clones only, minus some. The V and J calls and clone size come from that table; D and trimming were worked out from the DNA. The sample consists of 300,000 to 400,000 clones, approximately 90% of them appearing once. This specimen comes from a study of blood T cell repertoires in COVID-19. Across the study: The analysed material was cDNA or gDNA that came from T cells, B-cell-depleted T cells, or PBMCs.

The sample taken for sequencing was PBMCs or T cells enriched from blood (not recorded which). The sequence was collected from a woman aged 25-40 years with acute COVID-19.

As DNA, the CDR3 is TGTGCCAGCAGCCGTTTAGGGACTAGCGGGGGAGACTACAATGAGCAGTTCTTC. Translation gives CASSRLGTSGGDYNEQFF. The chain has TRBV3-1 (or the pseudogene TRBV3-2) and TRBJ2-1; 14 nucleotides agree with TRBD2. V gave up 4 bases and J gave up 3 bases; unmatched junction bases: 8. The CDR3 is 18 residues long. Germline lookup yields CDR1 LGHDT and CDR2 YNNKEL (reference sequence).